These 19 T cell receptor beta chains originate from one sample sequenced in a study of blood T cell repertoires in COVID-19. Generated by immunoSEQ multiplex PCR, the TCRdb table keeps only in-frame clones and is missing some. The table includes some 73,000 clones, around 81% detected once. The sequenced sample was peripheral blood. These receptors were taken from a human donor in a cohort sampled during active COVID-19.

This chain links TRBV5-4 with TRBJ2-2; 7 bases align to TRBD2. In germline, CDR1 is SGHNT, CDR2 YYREEE (reference sequence). The V segment lost 2 bases and the J segment 5 bases; nucleotides outside the gene matches: 6. The CDR3 is 15 residues long. The CDR3 spells CASSFERGATGELFF. The CDR3 DNA follows: TGTGCCAGCAGCTTCGAGCGGGGAGCAACCGGGGAGCTGTTTTTT.

This sequence joins TRBV19 and TRBJ2-7; unclear D gene. Trimming took 6 bases from V and 2 from J, leaving 17 bases between them. Germline assignment: CDR1 LNHDA and CDR2 SQIVND (reference sequence). The CDR3 length is 15 residues. The DNA for the CDR3 is TGTGCCAGTAGCACCGTTGGCAGGCCTACCTACGAGCAGTACTTC. Its protein product is CASSTVGRPTYEQYF.

This chain joins TRBV7-3 and TRBJ2-1; TRBD2 might be the D (6 bases). Germline values: CDR1 SGHTA, CDR2 FQGTGA. There are 16 residues in the CDR3. Trimming pared 2 bases from V and 1 base from J, leaving 12 bases between. CDR3 region: CASSLRGTESYNEQFF. DNA for the CDR3: TGTGCCAGCAGCTTACGAGGGACTGAATCCTACAATGAGCAGTTCTTC.

The rearrangement links TRBV20-1 to TRBJ2-3; TRBD2 agrees at 9 bases. Germline-derived CDR1 and CDR2 are DFQATT and SNEGSKA (reference sequence). CDR3 length: 11 residues. Trimming cost V 2 bases and J 11 bases; bases outside gene matches: 2. CDR3 DNA sequence: TGCAGTGCTAGATGGCGGGGGGGGCAGTATTTT. It translates to CSARWRGGQYF.

The chain uses TRBV6-5 and TRBJ1-4, with D possibly being TRBD1 (6 bases). The CDR3 contains 14 residues. Germline V gene data show CDR1 as MNHEY and CDR2 as SVGAGI. Trimming removed 3 bases from V and 4 bases from J, with 9 bases in between. CDR3 sequence reads: CASSYRGINEKLFF. CDR3 bases: TGTGCCAGCAGTTATAGGGGGATTAATGAAAAACTGTTTTTT.

This clone was observed once. CDR3 nucleotide sequence: TGCGCCAGCAGCGCTGATGGGACAGTTAAACAAGAGACCCAGTACTTC. It is translated as CASSADGTVKQETQYF. The chain uses TRBV4-3 and TRBJ2-5, with TRBD1 identical over 7 bases. The CDR3 sequence is 16 residues long. CDR1 and CDR2 from the germline V gene are LGHNA and YSLEER. Trimming removed 5 bases from V and 2 bases from J; junction bases left unmatched: 11.

The V and J genes are TRBV5-1 and TRBJ1-3, with 10 positions matching TRBD1. V shed 3 bases and J 0 bases; nucleotides not matched to a gene: 9. CDR3 length: 18 amino acids. The germline V gene has CDR1 SGHRS and CDR2 YFSETQ. The CDR3 nucleotides read TGCGCCAGCAGCTCGGGACAGGGGACGCTATTCTCTGGAAACACCATATATTTT. Amino acid sequence: CASSSGQGTLFSGNTIYF.

The chain carries TRBV7-8 and TRBJ2-1, with D maybe TRBD2 (6 bases). The CDR3 is made up of 15 amino acids. V was trimmed by 4 bases and J by 0 bases, leaving 10 bases between them. The V gene's germline CDR1 is SGHVS and CDR2 FQNEAQ. CDR3 in amino acids: CASSSGGPSYNEQFF. The CDR3, as DNA: TGTGCCAGCAGCTCCGGGGGTCCCTCCTACAATGAGCAGTTCTTC. Based on the CDR3 plus reference TRBV7-8 and TRBJ2-1, the full variable domain is GAGVSQSPRYKVAKRGQDVALRCDPISGHVSLFWYQQALGQGPEFLTYFQNEAQLDKSGLPSDRFFAERPEGSVSTLKIQRTQQEDSAVYLCASSSGGPSYNEQFFGPGTRLTVL.

The chain employs TRBV7-3 and TRBJ2-3, with 10 bases that match TRBD2. CDR1 SGHTA and CDR2 FQGTGA come from the germline V gene. V was clipped by 5 bases and J by 6 bases; unmatched bases: 8. This CDR3 comprises 15 residues. CDR3: CASSASSGGWDTQYF. The CDR3 DNA sequence: TGTGCCAGCAGCGCCTCTAGCGGGGGCTGGGATACGCAGTATTTT. The variable domain in full, with the rest retrieved from reference TRBV7-3 and TRBJ2-3, is GAGVSQTPSNKVTEKGKYVELRCDPISGHTALYWYRQSLGQGPEFLIYFQGTGAADDSGLPNDRFFAVRPEGSVSTLKIQRTERGDSAVYLCASSASSGGWDTQYFGPGTRLTVL.

V gene TRBV7-9 combines with J gene TRBJ2-5; D is perhaps TRBD2 (5 bases). This CDR3 has 14 residues. Germline V lookup: CDR1 SEHNR, CDR2 FQNEAQ (reference sequence). V dropped 1 base and J dropped 6 bases, with 12 bases sitting between them. This CDR3 reads CASSLVVAGKTQYF. CDR3 nucleotide sequence: TGTGCCAGCAGCTTAGTGGTGGCGGGCAAGACCCAGTACTTC. The full variable domain, its missing parts supplied by reference TRBV7-9 and TRBJ2-5, is DTGVSQNPRHKITKRGQNVTFRCDPISEHNRLYWYRQTLGQGPEFLTYFQNEAQLEKSRLLSDRFSAERPKGSFSTLEIQRTEQGDSAMYLCASSLVVAGKTQYFGPGTRLLVL.

This chain uses TRBV15 with TRBJ2-2, with D tentatively TRBD2 (5 bases). The CDR3 loop spans 15 amino acids. Germline CDR1 LNHNV, CDR2 YYDKDF (reference sequence). Trimming removed 4 bases at V and 1 base at J, with 10 bases between. The CDR3 coding sequence is TGTGCCACCAGCATGGAGGCGGGGAACACCGGGGAGCTGTTTTTT. It yields the protein CATSMEAGNTGELFF.

V and J are TRBV5-6 and TRBJ1-2; TRBD1 matches at 8 bases. Germline V CDR1 and CDR2: SGHDT, YYEEEE. This CDR3 comprises 14 residues. Trimming cost V 7 bases and J 6 bases; bases outside gene matches: 11. This chain's CDR3 is CASRIQDRENGYTF. The CDR3 DNA sequence: TGTGCCAGCCGAATTCAGGACAGGGAGAATGGCTACACCTTC.

This rearrangement joins TRBV14 to TRBJ1-5, with D possibly being TRBD1 (5 bases). Trimming shortened V by 0 bases and J by 7 bases, and 7 bases separated the two germline ends. Germline CDR1 is SGHDN and CDR2 is FVKESK. The CDR3 loop spans 13 amino acids. The CDR3 spells CASSQDQGQPQHF. As DNA, the CDR3 is TGTGCCAGCAGCCAAGATCAGGGACAGCCCCAGCATTTT.

This chain uses TRBV13 with TRBJ2-7; 8 bases map to TRBD1. After removal of 5 bases from V and 9 bases from J, the junction contained 12 bases not matched to a gene. The CDR3 has 14 amino acids. Germline V gene sequence: CDR1 PRHDT, CDR2 FYEKMQ (reference sequence). In DNA form, the CDR3 reads TGTGCCAGCAGCCCGGGACAGGAAAAGGGGGTGCAGTACTTC. It codes for CASSPGQEKGVQYF.

This rearrangement joins TRBV5-1 to TRBJ1-1, with D hard to call. Trimming left V 0 bases short and J 3 bases short, with 9 bases between. Germline CDR1 and CDR2: SGHRS and YFSETQ. The CDR3 contains 14 residues. In DNA form, the CDR3 reads TGCGCCAGCAGCTTGGATGCGGTTGACACTGAAGCTTTCTTT. Amino acid sequence: CASSLDAVDTEAFF.

The chain combines TRBV27 with TRBJ2-3, with 8 bases lining up with TRBD1. The V gene's germline CDR1 is MNHEY and CDR2 SMNVEV (reference sequence). V lost 1 base and J lost 6; bases outside the gene matches: 9. The CDR3 is 16 amino acids. This CDR3 reads CASSLFGQGARDTQYF. The CDR3 DNA reads TGTGCCAGCAGTTTATTTGGCCAGGGGGCAAGGGATACGCAGTATTTT.

The gene calls are TRBV7-6 and TRBJ2-3; a possible D gene is TRBD2 (6 bases). From germline, CDR1 is SGHVS and CDR2 FNYEAQ. CDR3 length: 16 amino acids. The V end lost 5 bases, the J end lost 0 bases, and 15 bases lay between the germline ends. The CDR3 region has the DNA TGTGCCAGCAGCCAGACAGCTGCGGGGAGCACAGATACGCAGTATTTT. This translates into CASSQTAAGSTDTQYF.

This clone is classed as medium-sized. CDR3 nucleotide sequence: TGTGCCAGCAGCTTAGTTCCGGCAGGGGGAGATCAGCCCCAGCATTTT. It is translated as CASSLVPAGGDQPQHF. The J gene is TRBJ1-5, the V gene TRBV7-8, with TRBD1 matching 7 bases. The CDR3 totals 16 residues. V lost 1 base, J lost 5 bases, and 8 bases stayed unmatched. In germline, CDR1 is SGHVS, CDR2 FQNEAQ.

The rearrangement links TRBV27 to TRBJ2-5, with D perhaps TRBD1 (6 bases). CDR1 is MNHEY, CDR2 SMNVEV, per germline (reference sequence). CDR3 length: 13 amino acids. V gave up 5 bases and J gave up 5 bases, with 12 bases separating them. The CDR3, as DNA: TGTGCCAGCAGTCATCGACAGGAGGAGACCCAGTACTTC. This translates into CASSHRQEETQYF.